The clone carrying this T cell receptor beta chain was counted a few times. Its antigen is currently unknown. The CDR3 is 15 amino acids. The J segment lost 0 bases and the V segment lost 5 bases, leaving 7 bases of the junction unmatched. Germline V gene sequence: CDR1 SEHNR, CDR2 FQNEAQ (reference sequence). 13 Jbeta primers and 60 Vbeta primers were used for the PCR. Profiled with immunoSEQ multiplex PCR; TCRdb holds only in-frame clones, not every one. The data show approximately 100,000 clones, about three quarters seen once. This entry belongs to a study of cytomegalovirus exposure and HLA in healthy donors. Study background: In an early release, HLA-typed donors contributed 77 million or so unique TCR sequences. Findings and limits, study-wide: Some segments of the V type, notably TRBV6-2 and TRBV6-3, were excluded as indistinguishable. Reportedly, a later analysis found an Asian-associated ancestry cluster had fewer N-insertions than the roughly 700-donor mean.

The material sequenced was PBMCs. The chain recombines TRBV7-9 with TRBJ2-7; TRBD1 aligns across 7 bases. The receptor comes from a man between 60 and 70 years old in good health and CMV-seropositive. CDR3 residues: CASSEDRDYSYEQYF. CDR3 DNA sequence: TGTGCCAGCAGCGAAGACAGGGATTACTCCTACGAGCAGTACTTC.